Each of the 16 T cell receptor beta chains below was sequenced from the same sample in a study of blood T cell repertoires in COVID-19. The data were produced by immunoSEQ multiplex PCR, yet TCRdb's version contains in-frame clones alone and is incomplete. The repertoire consists of approximately 310,000 clones, with about nine tenths occurring once and the leading ten covering 1%. The sample consisted of peripheral blood. These receptors came from a man aged 45-65 years with active or convalescent COVID-19.

This clone has a single count. The rearrangement links TRBV5-6 to TRBJ1-2; 10 bases are a match to TRBD1. V was clipped by 4 bases and J by 4 bases; unmatched bases: 4. CDR1 SGHDT and CDR2 YYEEEE come from the germline V gene. The CDR3 contains 14 residues. The CDR3 here is CASSLRTGGYGYTF. The CDR3 bases are TGTGCCAGCAGCCTAAGGACAGGGGGCTATGGCTACACCTTC.

This chain joins TRBV9 and TRBJ2-3; no clear D gene. The CDR3 is 11 amino acids. The V gene lost 3 bases and the J gene lost 5 bases, with 4 bases spanning the gap. The germline V gene encodes CDR1 SGDLS and CDR2 YYNGEE. This CDR3 is CASSAGDTQYF. Written as DNA, the CDR3 is TGTGCCAGCAGCGCCGGAGATACGCAGTATTTT.

As DNA, the CDR3 is TGTGCCAGCAGTTACTCGCATCCCCCTGGGGCTACCACTGAAGCTTTCTTT. It is translated as CASSYSHPPGATTEAFF. V and J are TRBV6-2 or TRBV6-3 and TRBJ1-1; D is perhaps TRBD1 (5 bases). The germline CDR1 and CDR2 sequences are MNHEY and SVGEGT. This CDR3 contains 17 residues. V was clipped by 0 bases and J by 4 bases, with 18 bases between them.

In this sample, this clone turned up once. The chain joins TRBV18 to TRBJ1-2, with TRBD1 matching 7 bases. The CDR3 is 18 amino acids. V shed 0 bases, J shed 4 bases, and the junction held 14 bases outside the gene matches. Germline lookup yields CDR1 KGHSH and CDR2 LQKENI. CDR3: CASSPPGDLKDRAYGYTF. CDR3 in DNA: TGTGCCAGCTCACCACCGGGAGACTTAAAAGACAGGGCCTATGGCTACACCTTC.

This clone was seen a handful of times. Other DNA variants within this sample encode the same CDR3. The chain carries TRBV3-1 (or the pseudogene TRBV3-2) and TRBJ1-6; D is perhaps TRBD1 (5 bases). The V gene's germline CDR1 is LGHDT and CDR2 YNNKEL (reference sequence). This CDR3 contains 14 residues. Trimming took off 0 bases at V and 6 bases at J, with 6 bases between the two ends. This CDR3 is CASSQERGNSPLHF. CDR3 coding DNA: TGTGCCAGCAGCCAAGAAAGGGGTAATTCACCCCTCCACTTT.

This clone was detected once. The CDR3 sequence is CASSQDVDSSRDEQFF. For the CDR3, the DNA is TGCGCCAGCAGCCAAGATGTGGACTCGTCAAGGGATGAGCAGTTCTTC. The rearrangement joins TRBV4-1 to TRBJ2-1; a possible D gene is TRBD2 (5 bases). This CDR3 has 16 amino acids. Trimming removed 0 bases at V and 8 bases at J, with 17 bases between. In germline, CDR1 is MGHRA, CDR2 YSYEKL.

This clone was recorded only once. The V gene is TRBV5-1, the J gene TRBJ2-1; D is possibly TRBD1 (5 bases). Per the germline V gene, CDR1 is SGHRS and CDR2 is YFSETQ. The CDR3 covers 14 residues. Trimming left V 0 bases short and J 8 bases short, with 12 bases between. The CDR3 DNA is TGCGCCAGCAGCTTGGGGTGGGGCAGGGATGAGCAGTTCTTC. Amino acids: CASSLGWGRDEQFF.

V and J are TRBV27 and TRBJ1-6; D may be TRBD1 (6 bases). V lost 5 bases to trimming and J lost 4 bases, with 12 bases between them. The CDR3 is 15 amino acids. Germline V gene sequence: CDR1 MNHEY, CDR2 SMNVEV (reference sequence). CDR3 sequence (DNA): TGTGCCAGCAGTAAGGACAGAAGATATAATTCACCCCTCCACTTT. Its translation is CASSKDRRYNSPLHF.

This chain links TRBV5-6 with TRBJ2-1, with D possibly TRBD2 on 6 matching bases. V was trimmed by 1 base and J by 4 bases, leaving 15 bases between them. The CDR3 covers 16 residues. CDR1 and CDR2 (germline): SGHDT, YYEEEE. The CDR3 bases are TGTGCCAGCAGCTTGAGCCCTAGCGCAGCTTACAATGAGCAGTTCTTC. It specifies CASSLSPSAAYNEQFF.

This chain joins TRBV27 and TRBJ1-4, with 11 bases fitting TRBD1. The junction had 2 bases not matched to a gene; V was cut back by 3 bases and J by 8 bases. Germline lookup yields CDR1 MNHEY and CDR2 SMNVEV (reference sequence). The CDR3 runs to 14 residues. CDR3 sequence: CASSFRDRGEKLFF. CDR3 sequence (DNA): TGTGCCAGCAGTTTCCGGGACAGGGGGGAAAAACTGTTTTTT.

The chain combines TRBV2 with TRBJ2-7, with 12 bases that match TRBD2. The CDR3 length is 15 residues. J lost 4 bases, V lost 1 base, and 2 bases had no gene match. Germline V gene data show CDR1 as SNHLY and CDR2 as FYNNEI. CDR3 loop: CASSEGLAGVYEQYF. For the CDR3, the DNA is TGTGCCAGCAGTGAAGGACTAGCGGGAGTATACGAGCAGTACTTC.

Comments on this clone: Other DNA sequences in the same sample also yield this CDR3. The gene calls are TRBV3-1 (or the pseudogene TRBV3-2) and TRBJ2-1; D call uncertain. The V and J ends lost 4 bases and 8 bases respectively, with 6 bases between them. CDR1 LGHDT and CDR2 YNNKEL come from the germline V gene (reference sequence). The CDR3 spans 11 residues. CDR3 amino acids: CASSLLYEQFF. The CDR3 nucleotides read TGTGCCAGCAGCCTTTTATATGAGCAGTTCTTC.

The gene calls are TRBV29-1 and TRBJ2-2; D might be TRBD1 (6 bases). With 6 bases removed from V and 1 base from J, the gap between germline ends came to 12 bases. The V gene's germline CDR1 is SQVTM and CDR2 ANQGSEA. This CDR3 region has 14 residues. In nucleotides, the CDR3 is TGCAGCGTATTAGGGACACTGAACACCGGGGAGCTGTTTTTT. It encodes CSVLGTLNTGELFF.

The gene calls are TRBV4-2 and TRBJ1-2; D gene uncertain. Trimming cost V 1 base and J 4 bases, with 16 bases left between them. This CDR3 is 16 amino acids long. CDR1 is LGHNA and CDR2 is YNFKEQ in the germline V gene. The CDR3 region has the DNA TGTGCCAGCAGCCAAGCCTCCGAGGGTATTGGCTATGGCTACACCTTC. Translation: CASSQASEGIGYGYTF.

The chain has TRBV7-2 and TRBJ2-5, with 8 bases that match TRBD2. Trimming at V came to 1 base and at J to 1 base, leaving 5 bases not matched to a gene. Germline-derived CDR1 and CDR2 are SGHTA and FQGNSA. This CDR3 spans 16 amino acids. As DNA, the CDR3 is TGTGCCAGCAGCTTAGGGGTAGCGGGGTCCCAAGAGACCCAGTACTTC. Translation: CASSLGVAGSQETQYF. Drawing the rest from reference TRBV7-2 and TRBJ2-5, the complete variable domain is GAGVSQSPSNKVTEKGKDVELRCDPISGHTALYWYRQSLGQGLEFLIYFQGNSAPDKSGLPSDRFSAERTGGSVSTLTIQRTQQEDSAVYLCASSLGVAGSQETQYFGPGTRLLVL.

The gene calls are TRBV7-8 and TRBJ2-5; D is uncertain. CDR1 and CDR2 from the germline V gene are SGHVS and FQNEAQ. Trimming took off 5 bases at V and 5 bases at J, with 9 bases between the two ends. The length of the CDR3 is 12 residues. The CDR3: CASSQTQETQYF. In DNA, the CDR3 is TGTGCCAGCAGCCAAACGCAGGAGACCCAGTACTTC.